This TCR beta chain was found in a study of T cells in Graves' hyperthyroidism and ophthalmopathy. Study at large: Peripheral blood collection took place at initial diagnosis, before any treatment.

Findings of the study overall: A median around 6 months before onset, the model predicted ophthalmopathy. A model of 13 V-J pairs discriminated ophthalmopathy from stable hyperthyroidism. Blood shared most expanded thyroid clonotypes above 0.001.

J was trimmed by 3 bases and V by 4 bases; bases with no gene match: 5. This CDR3 comprises 15 residues. Researchers amplified the TCR beta CDR3 regions from RNA transcripts. The HTBI primer set drove a first-round RT-PCR of the TCR CDR3. One entry per CDR3 protein, called by TCRdb with MiXCR from the multiplex PCR reads. Of around 250,000 distinct CDR3 sequences in the sample, over 20% are singletons; the top ten hold roughly 35%. There are many counts of this clonotype. The antigen is not known. The rearrangement joins TRBV12-3 or TRBV12-4 to TRBJ1-5, with 8 nucleotides matching TRBD1. The source material was blood. This TCR derives from a woman aged 40 to 50 with Graves' ophthalmopathy. CDR3 bases: TGTGCCAGCAGTTACAGGGGGGATTACAATCAGCCCCAGCATTTT. This translates into CASSYRGDYNQPQHF.